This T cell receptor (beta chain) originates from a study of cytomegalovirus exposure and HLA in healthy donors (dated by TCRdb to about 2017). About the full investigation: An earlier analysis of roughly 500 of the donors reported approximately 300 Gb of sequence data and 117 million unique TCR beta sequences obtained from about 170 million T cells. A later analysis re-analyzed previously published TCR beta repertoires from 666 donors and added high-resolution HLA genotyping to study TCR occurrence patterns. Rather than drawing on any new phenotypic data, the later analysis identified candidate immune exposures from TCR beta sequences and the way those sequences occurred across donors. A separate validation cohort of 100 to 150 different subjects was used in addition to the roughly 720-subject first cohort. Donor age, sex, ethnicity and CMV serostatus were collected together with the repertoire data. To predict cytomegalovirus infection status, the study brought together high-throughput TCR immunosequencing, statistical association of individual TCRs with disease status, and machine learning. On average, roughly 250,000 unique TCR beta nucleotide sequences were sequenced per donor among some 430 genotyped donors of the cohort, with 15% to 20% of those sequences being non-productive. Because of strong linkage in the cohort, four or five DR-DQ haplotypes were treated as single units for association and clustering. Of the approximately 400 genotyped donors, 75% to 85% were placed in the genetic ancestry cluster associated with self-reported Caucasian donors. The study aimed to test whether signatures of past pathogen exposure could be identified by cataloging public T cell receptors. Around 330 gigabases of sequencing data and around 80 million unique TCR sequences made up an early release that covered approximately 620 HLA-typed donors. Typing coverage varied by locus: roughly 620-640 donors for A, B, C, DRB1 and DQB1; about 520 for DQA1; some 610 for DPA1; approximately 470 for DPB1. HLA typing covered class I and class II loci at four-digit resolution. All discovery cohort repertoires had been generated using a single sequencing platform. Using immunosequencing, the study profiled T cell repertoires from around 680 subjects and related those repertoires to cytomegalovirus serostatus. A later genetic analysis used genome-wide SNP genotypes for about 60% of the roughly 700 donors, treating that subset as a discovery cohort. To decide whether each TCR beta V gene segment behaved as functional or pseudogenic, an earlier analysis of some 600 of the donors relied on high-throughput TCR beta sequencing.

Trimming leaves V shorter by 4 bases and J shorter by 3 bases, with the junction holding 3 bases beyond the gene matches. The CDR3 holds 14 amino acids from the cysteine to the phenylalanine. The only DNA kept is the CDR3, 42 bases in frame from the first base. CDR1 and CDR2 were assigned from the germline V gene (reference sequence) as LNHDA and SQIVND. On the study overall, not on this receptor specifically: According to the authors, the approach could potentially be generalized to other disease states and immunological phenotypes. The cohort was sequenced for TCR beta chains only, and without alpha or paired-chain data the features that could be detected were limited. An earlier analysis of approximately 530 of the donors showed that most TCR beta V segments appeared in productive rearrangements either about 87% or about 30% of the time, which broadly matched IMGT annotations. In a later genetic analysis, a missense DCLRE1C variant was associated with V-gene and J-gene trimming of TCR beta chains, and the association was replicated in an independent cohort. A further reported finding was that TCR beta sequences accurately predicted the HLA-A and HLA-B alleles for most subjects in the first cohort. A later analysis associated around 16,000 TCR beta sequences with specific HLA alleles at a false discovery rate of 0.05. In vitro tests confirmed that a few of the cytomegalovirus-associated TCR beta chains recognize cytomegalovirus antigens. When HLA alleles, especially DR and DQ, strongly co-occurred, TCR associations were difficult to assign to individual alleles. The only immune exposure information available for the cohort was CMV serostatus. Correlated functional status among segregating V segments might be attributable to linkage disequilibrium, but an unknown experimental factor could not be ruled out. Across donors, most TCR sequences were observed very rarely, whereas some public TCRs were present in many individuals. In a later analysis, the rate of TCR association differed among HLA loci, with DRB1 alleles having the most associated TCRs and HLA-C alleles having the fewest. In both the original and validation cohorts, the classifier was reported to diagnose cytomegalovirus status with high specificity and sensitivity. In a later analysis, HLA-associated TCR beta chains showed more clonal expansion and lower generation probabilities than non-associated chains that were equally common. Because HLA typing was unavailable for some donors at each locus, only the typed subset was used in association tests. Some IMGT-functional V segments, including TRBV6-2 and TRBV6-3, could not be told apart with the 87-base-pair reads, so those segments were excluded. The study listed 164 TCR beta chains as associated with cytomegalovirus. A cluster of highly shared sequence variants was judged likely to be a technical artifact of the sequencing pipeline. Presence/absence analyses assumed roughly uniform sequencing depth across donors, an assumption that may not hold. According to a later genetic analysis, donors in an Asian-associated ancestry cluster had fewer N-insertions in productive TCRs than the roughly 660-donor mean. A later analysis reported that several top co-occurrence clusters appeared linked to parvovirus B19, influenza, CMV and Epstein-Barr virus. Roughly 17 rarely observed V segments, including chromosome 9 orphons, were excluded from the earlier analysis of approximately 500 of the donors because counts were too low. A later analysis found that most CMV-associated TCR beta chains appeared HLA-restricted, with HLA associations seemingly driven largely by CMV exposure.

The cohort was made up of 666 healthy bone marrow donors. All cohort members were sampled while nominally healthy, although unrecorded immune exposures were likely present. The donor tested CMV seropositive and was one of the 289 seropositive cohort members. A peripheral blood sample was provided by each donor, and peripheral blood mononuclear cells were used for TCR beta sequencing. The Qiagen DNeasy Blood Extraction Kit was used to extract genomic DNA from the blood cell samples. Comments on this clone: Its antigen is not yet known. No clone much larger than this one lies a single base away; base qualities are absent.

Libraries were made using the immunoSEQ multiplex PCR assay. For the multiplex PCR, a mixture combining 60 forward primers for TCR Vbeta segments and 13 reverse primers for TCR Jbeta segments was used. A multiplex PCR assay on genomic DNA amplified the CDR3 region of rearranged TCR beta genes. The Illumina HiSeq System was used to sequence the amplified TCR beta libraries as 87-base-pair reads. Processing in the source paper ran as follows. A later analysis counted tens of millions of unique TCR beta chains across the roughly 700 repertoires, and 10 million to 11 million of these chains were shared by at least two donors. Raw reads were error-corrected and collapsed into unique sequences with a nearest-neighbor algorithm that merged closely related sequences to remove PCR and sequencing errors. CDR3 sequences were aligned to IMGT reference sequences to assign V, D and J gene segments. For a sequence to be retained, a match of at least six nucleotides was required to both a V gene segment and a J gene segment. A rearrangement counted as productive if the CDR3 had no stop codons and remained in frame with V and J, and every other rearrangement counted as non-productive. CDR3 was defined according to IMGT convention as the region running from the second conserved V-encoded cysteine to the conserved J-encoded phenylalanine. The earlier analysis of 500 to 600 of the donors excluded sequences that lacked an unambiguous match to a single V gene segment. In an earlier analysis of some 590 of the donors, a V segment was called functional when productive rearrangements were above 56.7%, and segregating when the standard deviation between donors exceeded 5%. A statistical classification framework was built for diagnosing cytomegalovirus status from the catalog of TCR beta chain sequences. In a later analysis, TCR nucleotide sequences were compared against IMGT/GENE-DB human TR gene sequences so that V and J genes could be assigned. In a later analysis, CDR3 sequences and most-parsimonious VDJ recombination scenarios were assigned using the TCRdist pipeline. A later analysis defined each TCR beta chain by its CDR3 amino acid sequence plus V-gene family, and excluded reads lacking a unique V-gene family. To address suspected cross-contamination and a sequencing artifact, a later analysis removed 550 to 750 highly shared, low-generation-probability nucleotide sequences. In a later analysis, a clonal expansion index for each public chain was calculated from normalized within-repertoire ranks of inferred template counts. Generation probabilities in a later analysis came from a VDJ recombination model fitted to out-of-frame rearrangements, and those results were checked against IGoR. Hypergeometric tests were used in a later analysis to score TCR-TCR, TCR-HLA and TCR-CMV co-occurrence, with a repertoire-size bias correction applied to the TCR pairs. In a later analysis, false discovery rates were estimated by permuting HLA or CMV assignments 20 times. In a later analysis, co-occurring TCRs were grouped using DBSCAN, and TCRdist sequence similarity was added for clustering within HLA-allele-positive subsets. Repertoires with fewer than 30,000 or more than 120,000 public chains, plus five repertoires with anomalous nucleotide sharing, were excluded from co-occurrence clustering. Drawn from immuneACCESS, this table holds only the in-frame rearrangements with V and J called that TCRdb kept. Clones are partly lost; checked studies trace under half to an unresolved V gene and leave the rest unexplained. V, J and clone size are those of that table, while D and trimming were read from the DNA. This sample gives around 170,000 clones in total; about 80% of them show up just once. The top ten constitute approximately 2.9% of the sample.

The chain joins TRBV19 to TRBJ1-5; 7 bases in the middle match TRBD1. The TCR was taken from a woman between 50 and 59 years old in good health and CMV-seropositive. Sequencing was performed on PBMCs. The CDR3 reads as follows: CASSNQGDNQPQHF. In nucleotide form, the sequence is TGTGCCAGTAGTAACCAGGGGGACAATCAGCCCCAGCATTTT.